These T cell receptor beta chains were read from a single sample in a study of yellow fever vaccine responses in identical twins. TCRdb independently ran MiXCR on the RT-PCR reads; one entry per CDR3 protein. Of approximately 15,000 distinct CDR3 sequences in the sample, 80% to 85% are singletons; the top ten hold about 1.8%. The sample consisted of T cells from blood (PBMCs), unsorted or a sorted subset (not recorded which), taken before or after yellow fever vaccination (not recorded which). Source of these receptors: a woman between 18 and 30 years old who received the yellow fever vaccine. CDR3s include the opening cysteine and the closing phenylalanine or tryptophan. The order of the fields is J gene, clone size, V gene, D gene, CDR3 protein, CDR3 DNA. The D gene is left open where the match is weak. Rows give clone size only sometimes, using once, few, many, or a class for an expanded clone.

TRBJ2-5 . TRBV27 . CTSSPLRGDETQYF TGCACCAGCAGCCCACTGCGCGGGGACGAGACCCAGTACTTC
TRBJ2-1 . TRBV18 . CASSPVDYNEQFF TGTGCCAGCTCACCAGTGGACTACAATGAGCAGTTCTTC
TRBJ2-7 . TRBV28 . CASSERDKNYEQYF TGTGCCAGCAGTGAGCGGGACAAAAACTACGAGCAGTACTTC
TRBJ2-7 few TRBV11-1 . CASSLSVTAGEQYF TGTGCCAGCAGCTTATCTGTGACCGCTGGGGAGCAGTACTTC
TRBJ1-1 . TRBV18 . CASSVATGGRNTEAFF TGTGCCAGCTCCGTAGCGACAGGCGGGAGGAACACTGAAGCTTTCTTT
TRBJ2-7 few TRBV2 TRBD2 CASSALAASTYEQYF TGTGCCAGCAGTGCCCTAGCGGCCTCTACCTACGAGCAGTACTTC
TRBJ2-2 . TRBV6-1 . CASKRELGTGELFF TGTGCCAGCAAACGGGAGTTGGGTACCGGGGAGCTGTTTTTT
TRBJ1-5 . TRBV28 . CASSLFRGNQPQHF TGTGCCAGCAGTTTATTCAGGGGCAATCAGCCCCAGCATTTT
TRBJ1-1 . TRBV10-1 . CASSERGRYTEAFF TGCGCCAGCAGTGAGCGGGGGCGGTACACTGAAGCTTTCTTT
TRBJ2-5 once TRBV2 . CASSDGIQGETQYF TGTGCCAGCAGTGACGGCATCCAGGGGGAGACCCAGTACTTC
TRBJ2-5 . TRBV14 TRBD1 CASSGQGGTQYF TGTGCCAGCAGCGGACAGGGGGGGACCCAGTACTTC
TRBJ2-7 medium-sized TRBV4-2 TRBD1 CASSPQRTGSYEQYF TGTGCCAGCAGCCCACAGAGGACAGGGTCCTACGAGCAGTACTTC
TRBJ1-2 . TRBV25-1 . CATQIPEGYGYTF TGTGCCACCCAGATCCCCGAAGGCTATGGCTACACCTTC
TRBJ2-7 few TRBV7-8 . CASSLSTGSIEQYF TGTGCCAGCAGCTTATCCACAGGGAGTATCGAGCAGTACTTC
TRBJ2-7 . TRBV18 . CASSPLGLEGEQYF TGTGCCAGCTCACCTCTCGGGCTAGAGGGCGAGCAGTACTTC
TRBJ2-5 few TRBV23-1 . CASSQSPTSVETQYF TGCGCCAGCAGTCAATCTCCCACTAGTGTTGAGACCCAGTACTTC
TRBJ1-1 . TRBV14 . CASRHRGDTEAFF TGTGCCAGCAGACACCGCGGGGACACTGAAGCTTTCTTT
TRBJ1-3 . TRBV4-3 . CASSRDMSSGNTIYF TGCGCCAGCAGCCGTGACATGAGCTCTGGAAACACCATATATTTT
TRBJ2-1 . TRBV2 . CASKWTEINEQFF TGTGCCAGCAAATGGACAGAAATCAATGAGCAGTTCTTC
TRBJ2-2 . TRBV29-1 TRBD2 CSVLAGTGELFF TGCAGCGTGCTAGCGGGCACCGGGGAGCTGTTTTTT
TRBJ2-1 . TRBV7-7 . CASSLALGNNEQFF TGTGCTAGCAGCTTGGCGTTGGGGAACAATGAGCAGTTCTTC
TRBJ1-6 . TRBV4-2 . CASSQDRTAYNSPLHF TGTGCCAGCAGCCAAGATAGGACAGCCTATAATTCACCCCTCCACTTT
TRBJ2-2 . TRBV5-1 . CASSSPPGRYTGELFF TGCGCCAGCAGCTCACCTCCCGGACGTTACACCGGGGAGCTGTTTTTT
TRBJ2-3 few TRBV10-3 . CAISSIGADTQYF TGTGCCATCAGTTCGATAGGGGCAGATACGCAGTATTTT